These 12 T cell receptor beta chains were sequenced from one sample in a study of blood T cells in healthy people across ages (dated by TCRdb to between 2015 and 2016). The library was made by 5' RACE. A second PCR of about 6 to 11 cycles was run with a J-beta primer mix and a sample-barcoded 5' primer. In TCRdb, the public reads were trimmed at Q25 with fastp and aligned with MiXCR, with productive beta chains retained. One record per CDR3 amino acid sequence lists the most common genes and DNA. The table for this sample lists 1.5 million to 2 million distinct CDR3 sequences; 30% to 40% of them were counted only once. Around 23% of the sample is taken by the ten largest. Sequencing input: blood. These receptors were collected from a human donor in good health.

The chain combines TRBV4-1 with TRBJ2-1; D not resolved. This CDR3 is 18 amino acids long. Germline V gene sequence: CDR1 MGHRA, CDR2 YSYEKL. Trimming pared 1 base from V and 5 bases from J, leaving 21 bases between. Here the CDR3 reads CASSQGTVAGSLNNEQFF. The CDR3 DNA reads as TGCGCCAGCAGCCAAGGAACGGTGGCAGGAAGTTTAAACAATGAGCAGTTCTTC.

This clonotype was observed a few times. The V call is TRBV7-2, the J call TRBJ2-5; D may correspond to TRBD1 or TRBD2 (5 bases each). The germline gives CDR1 SGHTA, CDR2 FQGNSA. The CDR3 is 14 amino acids. With 7 bases removed from V and 5 bases from J, the gap between germline ends came to 17 bases. The CDR3 nucleotides are TGTGCCAGCACCACAGTCGGGGCCCGGGAGACCCAGTACTTC. Translation: CASTTVGARETQYF.

V gene TRBV6-1 combines with J gene TRBJ2-7; D may be TRBD1 (6 bases). Between the trimmed V and J ends, which lost 6 bases and 0 bases, there was a span of 18 bases. The CDR3 contains 16 residues. The germline gives CDR1 MNHNS, CDR2 SASEGT. CDR3 residues: CASSLYRVPSSYEQYF. CDR3 in DNA: TGTGCCAGCAGCCTATACAGGGTCCCTAGCTCCTACGAGCAGTACTTC.

The V call is TRBV12-3 or TRBV12-4, the J call TRBJ2-2; D possibly corresponds to TRBD1 (6 bases). V was clipped by 6 bases and J by 7 bases, with 12 bases between them. This CDR3 is 13 amino acids long. The CDR3 nucleotides read TGTGCCAGCAGGGAACAGGGATACGGGGAGCTGTTTTTT. Protein: CASREQGYGELFF.

At least ten counts were recorded for this clonotype. CDR3 loop: CSDRTQDGYTF. DNA for the CDR3: TGCAGCGATAGGACACAAGATGGCTACACCTTC. The genes are TRBV29-1 and TRBJ1-2, with D possibly being TRBD1 (5 bases). The germline V gene has CDR1 SQVTM and CDR2 ANQGSEA. This CDR3 comprises 11 residues. V was pared by 7 bases and J by 6 bases, with 12 bases between.

The J gene is TRBJ2-3, the V gene TRBV12-3 or TRBV12-4; the D is unclear. V was shortened by 5 bases and J by 6 bases, with 9 bases between the two germline ends. The CDR3 loop spans 12 amino acids. This CDR3 reads CASSQSVDTQYF. The CDR3 DNA is TGTGCCAGCAGTCAAAGCGTGGATACGCAGTATTTT.

The rearrangement joins TRBV24-1 to TRBJ2-3; weak D call: TRBD1 (6 bases). Germline V gene lookup returns CDR1 KGHDR and CDR2 SFDVKD. Deletions cut 3 bases from V and 2 bases from J, with 8 bases between. This CDR3 has 14 amino acids. The CDR3 DNA reads TGTGCCACCAGTGATGGGACACCCACAGATACGCAGTATTTT. Translated: CATSDGTPTDTQYF.

The CDR3 sequence: CAISGGSDRGLREQYF. CDR3 sequence (DNA): TGTGCCATCAGTGGTGGTTCGGACAGGGGTCTTCGGGAGCAGTACTTC. The chain carries TRBV10-3 and TRBJ2-7, with 9 bases aligning to TRBD1. Germline CDR1 and CDR2: ENHRY and SYGVKD. The trim removed 4 bases at V and 7 bases at J, leaving 14 bases unmatched. CDR3 length equals 16 residues.

Only one count was recorded for this clonotype. V and J are TRBV28 and TRBJ1-2; unclear D gene. Trimming cost V 10 bases and J 11 bases, with 14 bases left between them. This CDR3 region has 10 residues. CDR1 and CDR2 (germline): MDHEN, SYDVKM. The CDR3 loop is CATRFLGYTF. The CDR3 nucleotides read TGTGCCACAAGGTTTTTGGGTTACACCTTC.

The chain uses TRBV20-1 and TRBJ2-3, with no clear D. This CDR3 comprises 12 residues. Germline V gene sequence: CDR1 DFQATT, CDR2 SNEGSKA (reference sequence). V shed 4 bases and J shed 10 bases, with 15 bases lying between them. CDR3 protein: CSATLQYLAQYF. In DNA form, the CDR3 reads TGCAGTGCTACCCTACAGTACTTGGCGCAGTATTTT.

The V gene is TRBV7-2, the J gene TRBJ2-7, with D maybe TRBD1 (5 bases). This CDR3 region has 14 residues. Per the germline V gene, CDR1 is SGHTA and CDR2 is FQGNSA. V lost 6 bases and J lost 0, with 12 bases in between. The CDR3 here is CASREGASSYEQYF. As DNA, the CDR3 is TGTGCCAGCAGGGAAGGGGCCTCCTCCTACGAGCAGTACTTC.

This clonotype was detected only a few times. The J gene is TRBJ2-7, the V gene TRBV7-6; 8 nucleotides align to TRBD1. The V gene end was trimmed by 5 bases and the J gene end by 5 bases; junction bases not matched to a gene: 2. This CDR3 is built from 12 residues. Per the germline V gene, CDR1 is SGHVS and CDR2 is FNYEAQ. The CDR3 loop reads CASSQGQDEQYF. CDR3 DNA: TGTGCCAGCAGCCAGGGACAGGACGAGCAGTACTTC. Full variable domain (missing parts from reference TRBV7-6 and TRBJ2-7): GAGVSQSPRYKVTKRGQDVALRCDPISGHVSLYWYRQALGQGPEFLTYFNYEAQQDKSGLPNDRFSAERPEGSISTLTIQRTEQRDSAMYRCASSQGQDEQYFGPGTRLTVT.